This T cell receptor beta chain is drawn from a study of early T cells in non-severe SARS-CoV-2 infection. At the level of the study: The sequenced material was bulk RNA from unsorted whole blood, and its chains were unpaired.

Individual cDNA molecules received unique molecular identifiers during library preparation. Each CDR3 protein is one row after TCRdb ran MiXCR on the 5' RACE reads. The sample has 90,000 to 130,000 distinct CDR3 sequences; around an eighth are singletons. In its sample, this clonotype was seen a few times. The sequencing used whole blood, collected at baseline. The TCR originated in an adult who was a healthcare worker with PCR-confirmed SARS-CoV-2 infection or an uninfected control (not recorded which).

The CDR3 here is CSARVIQGAGTEAFF. As DNA, the CDR3 is TGCAGTGCTAGAGTTATCCAGGGGGCTGGCACTGAAGCTTTCTTT. The gene calls are TRBV20-1 and TRBJ1-1; TRBD1 agrees at 8 bases. The V segment lost 1 base and the J segment 4 bases; nucleotides outside the gene matches: 8. Per the germline V gene, CDR1 is DFQATT and CDR2 is SNEGSKA (reference sequence). The CDR3 contains 15 residues.